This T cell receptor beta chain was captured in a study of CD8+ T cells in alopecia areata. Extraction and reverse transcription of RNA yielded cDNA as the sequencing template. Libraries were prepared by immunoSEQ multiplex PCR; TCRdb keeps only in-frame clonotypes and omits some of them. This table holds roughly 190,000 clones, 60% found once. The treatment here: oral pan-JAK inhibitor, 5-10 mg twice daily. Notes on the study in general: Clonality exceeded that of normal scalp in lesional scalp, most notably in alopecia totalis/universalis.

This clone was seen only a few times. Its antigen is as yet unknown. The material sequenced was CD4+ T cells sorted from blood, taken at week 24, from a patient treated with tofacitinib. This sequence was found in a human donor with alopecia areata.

In nucleotides, the CDR3 is TGTGCCATCAGTGAGGGGGCCGGGAATGAGCAGTTCTTC. This encodes CAISEGAGNEQFF. The chain recombines TRBV10-3 with TRBJ2-1; TRBD1 is a possible D gene (5 bases). The CDR3 has 13 amino acids. Germline CDR1 ENHRY, CDR2 SYGVKD. V lost 2 bases, J lost 7 bases, and 9 bases lay in between.